These T cell receptor beta chains were read from a single sample in a study of CD8+ T cells in alopecia areata. Clones were read by immunoSEQ multiplex PCR, and TCRdb kept only the in-frame ones, dropping some. The profile shows over 200,000 clones, 57% of them singletons. The sequences come from CD4+ T cells sorted from blood, collected at week 0. The source of these receptors is a human donor with alopecia areata. CDR3s include the opening cysteine and the closing phenylalanine or tryptophan. Each record gives: CDR3 DNA, CDR3 protein, V gene, J gene, clone size, D gene. The D gene is left open where the match is weak. Expanded clones get a size class; other rows say once, few or many, or leave the size out.

TGTGCCAGCAGTGACTTAAACAGGGGGAGCTCTGGAAACACCATATATTTT	CASSDLNRGSSGNTIYF	TRBV6-1	TRBJ1-3	few	TRBD1
TGTGCTAGTGGTCACAGGGGTCCTGAAGCTTTCTTT	CASGHRGPEAFF	TRBV12-5	TRBJ1-1	NA	TRBD1
TGTGCCTGGAGTGCCAACAGGGGGCGGGGAGAGACCCAGTACTTC	CAWSANRGRGETQYF	TRBV30	TRBJ2-5	few	TRBD1
TGTGCCAGCAGCTTAGGGACCTACAATGAGCAGTTCTTC	CASSLGTYNEQFF	TRBV11-2	TRBJ2-1	NA	NA
TGCGCCAGCAGCTTTGGCGGGGGGAACACCGGGGAGCTGTTTTTT	CASSFGGGNTGELFF	TRBV5-1	TRBJ2-2	NA	TRBD2
TGTGCCAGCAGTTACTCGAGGACGAGTACTGAAGCTTTCTTT	CASSYSRTSTEAFF	TRBV6-5	TRBJ1-1	NA	NA
TGTGCCAGCAGCCTCACCAGAAACAATGAGCAGTTCTTC	CASSLTRNNEQFF	TRBV7-3	TRBJ2-1	NA	NA
TGTGCCAGCAGTTTAGGGGCGGTCCGGGACTCCTACAATGAGCAGTTCTTC	CASSLGAVRDSYNEQFF	TRBV28	TRBJ2-1	few	NA
TGTGCCACCGCGGTGTACCAAGAGACCCAGTACTTC	CATAVYQETQYF	TRBV10-3	TRBJ2-5	NA	NA
TGTGCCAGCAGTGATCCGAGACAGACCTACGAGCAGTACTTC	CASSDPRQTYEQYF	TRBV25-1	TRBJ2-7	few	NA
TGTGCCAGCCGAAAGGGACAGGGAAGAACTGAAGCTTTCTTT	CASRKGQGRTEAFF	TRBV25-1	TRBJ1-1	NA	TRBD1
TGTGCCAGCAGCTTGGGGACAGGGGGTTCCTACAATGAGCAGTTCTTC	CASSLGTGGSYNEQFF	TRBV5-4	TRBJ2-1	NA	TRBD1
TGTGCCAGTACCCTATGGGGGACTTCCTACAATGAGCAGTTCTTC	CASTLWGTSYNEQFF	TRBV19	TRBJ2-1	NA	NA
TGTGCCAGCAGCAAAAAGAAGGGACAGGGGGAAAACATTCAGTACTTC	CASSKKKGQGENIQYF	TRBV5-4	TRBJ2-4	NA	TRBD1
TGCAGCGTTTCTCTCACGTGGCCCTCTGGGGCCAACGTCCTGACTTTC	CSVSLTWPSGANVLTF	TRBV29-1	TRBJ2-6	NA	NA
TGCGCCAGCATCCCAGGGGACTCCTACAATGAGCAGTTCTTC	CASIPGDSYNEQFF	TRBV10-2	TRBJ2-1	NA	NA
TGCAGCGTCAACCGGGACAGGGGGAACTATGGCTACACCTTC	CSVNRDRGNYGYTF	TRBV29-1	TRBJ1-2	NA	TRBD1
TGCGCCAGCAGCACTACAGGAAGCTCTGGGGCCAACGTCCTGACTTTC	CASSTTGSSGANVLTF	TRBV5-1	TRBJ2-6	NA	NA
TGCGCCAGCAGCTGGAGCGGATCTAGCACAGATACGCAGTATTTT	CASSWSGSSTDTQYF	TRBV5-1	TRBJ2-3	NA	NA
TGTGCCAGCGTCCGGGATGAGCAGTTCTTC	CASVRDEQFF	TRBV6-1	TRBJ2-1	NA	NA
TGTGCCAGCAGGCCGGGACAGGGGAGGGGTGGCACTGAAGCTTTCTTT	CASRPGQGRGGTEAFF	TRBV25-1	TRBJ1-1	NA	TRBD1
TGTGCCAGCAGCTCGGGACAGTTGACCTACGAGCAGTACTTC	CASSSGQLTYEQYF	TRBV28	TRBJ2-7	NA	TRBD1
TGTGCCAGCACCCGGGACGGTAGCAATCAGCCCCAGCATTTT	CASTRDGSNQPQHF	TRBV28	TRBJ1-5	NA	NA
TGCGCCAGCAGCTTTCGACAGGGAGTAGCTTTCTTT	CASSFRQGVAFF	TRBV5-1	TRBJ1-1	NA	TRBD1
TGCAGCGGGGGGACTAGCGTATACAATGAGCAGTTCTTC	CSGGTSVYNEQFF	TRBV29-1	TRBJ2-1	few	TRBD2
TGTGCCAGCTCCCGGACTAGCGTGAACAATGAGCAGTTCTTC	CASSRTSVNNEQFF	TRBV9	TRBJ2-1	NA	TRBD2
TGTGCCAGCAGCTTTGGTCCCCCCGGGGAGCTGTTTTTT	CASSFGPPGELFF	TRBV5-6	TRBJ2-2	NA	NA
TGCGCCAGCAGCTTGGGATCTTGGGACGGACTTAATGAAAAACTGTTTTTT	CASSLGSWDGLNEKLFF	TRBV5-1	TRBJ1-4	few	NA
TGTGCCAGCAGTGAAGGTGGAGGGGGCTCGGGCAATCAGCCCCAGCATTTT	CASSEGGGGSGNQPQHF	TRBV6-1	TRBJ1-5	NA	TRBD1
TGCGCCAGCAGAAGTCTTGGAGCCAAAAACATTCAGTACTTC	CASRSLGAKNIQYF	TRBV23-1	TRBJ2-4	NA	NA
TGTGCCAGCAGCGTCGGTCTCCACAATGAAAAACTGTTTTTT	CASSVGLHNEKLFF	TRBV9	TRBJ1-4	NA	NA
TGTGCCAGCAGCGGCGGAACGACTAATGAAAAACTGTTTTTT	CASSGGTTNEKLFF	TRBV9	TRBJ1-4	NA	NA
TGCGCCAGCAGCCTCTCTGGACAGGGCCATCAGCCCCAGCATTTT	CASSLSGQGHQPQHF	TRBV5-1	TRBJ1-5	few	TRBD1
TGTGCCTGGAGTGTAATCGCTGAAGCTTTCTTT	CAWSVIAEAFF	TRBV30	TRBJ1-1	NA	NA
TGCAGCGTTGAAACAGGTCCCGGGGAGCTGTTTTTT	CSVETGPGELFF	TRBV29-1	TRBJ2-2	NA	NA
TGTGCCAGCAGCATCGGGACCGTCCGCGAGCAGTACTTC	CASSIGTVREQYF	TRBV7-9	TRBJ2-7	few	NA
TGTGCCTGGAGTAAGAAGGGAAGAGTCGGCAATGAGCAGTTCTTC	CAWSKKGRVGNEQFF	TRBV30	TRBJ2-1	NA	NA
TGCGCCAGCAGCACCCGGACTAGCGGGGGAACAGATACGCAGTATTTT	CASSTRTSGGTDTQYF	TRBV5-1	TRBJ2-3	few	TRBD2
TGTGCCAGCAACATTTTAGGACAGGGATTCGACGAGCAGTACTTC	CASNILGQGFDEQYF	TRBV2	TRBJ2-7	few	TRBD1
TGTGCCAGCAGCTCCACCGCCGGGACTCTCTACAATGAGCAGTTCTTC	CASSSTAGTLYNEQFF	TRBV7-3	TRBJ2-1	NA	NA
TGTGCCTGGAGTGTTTCCGGGACAGGGTTCCCCACTGAAGCTTTCTTT	CAWSVSGTGFPTEAFF	TRBV30	TRBJ1-1	few	TRBD1
TGTGCCAGCAGCCAGGGACAGACGAACACCGGGGAGCTGTTTTTT	CASSQGQTNTGELFF	TRBV7-2	TRBJ2-2	once	TRBD1
TGTGCCAGCAGTGAAAGACAGGCAGCTTCAGATACGCAGTATTTT	CASSERQAASDTQYF	TRBV2	TRBJ2-3	NA	NA
TGTGCCTGGAGTAGGGCAGGCTATGGCTACACCTTC	CAWSRAGYGYTF	TRBV30	TRBJ1-2	NA	NA
TGCGCCAGCAGCCCCCTCGGGACAGGAAGCTCTGGAAACACCATATATTTT	CASSPLGTGSSGNTIYF	TRBV5-1	TRBJ1-3	NA	TRBD1
TGCAGCGCAAGCAAAATCTCCTACAATGAGCAGTTCTTC	CSASKISYNEQFF	TRBV29-1	TRBJ2-1	NA	NA
TGCAGCGTTGCGTACAGCATGAACACTGAAGCTTTCTTT	CSVAYSMNTEAFF	TRBV29-1	TRBJ1-1	NA	NA
TGCGCCAGCAGCTTGAATCCAGGGCTCACCTACGAGCAGTACTTC	CASSLNPGLTYEQYF	TRBV5-1	TRBJ2-7	NA	NA
TGTGCCAGCAGCCCGGGGCTCGACGGGGATACGCAGTATTTT	CASSPGLDGDTQYF	TRBV14	TRBJ2-3	NA	NA